This TCR beta chain is drawn from a study of identical twins. TCRdb fed the 5' RACE reads into MiXCR, producing one record per CDR3 protein. The sample carries some 660,000 distinct CDR3 sequences, 8.6% recorded once. This clonotype was detected many times. Its target is unknown. Study-level results: The study drew conclusions from cross-sectional statistical analysis, not from following the same donors. There were fewer insertions in abundant cord blood beta clonotypes, but memory repertoires showed no such pattern.

The germline CDR1 and CDR2 sequences are MNHEY and SVGEGT. V was cut by 7 bases and J by 4 bases, with 13 bases left in between. This CDR3 region has 14 residues. The same specimen was also included in a second study, on yellow fever vaccine responses in identical twins.

J is TRBJ2-2 and V is TRBV6-2 or TRBV6-3; TRBD1 or TRBD2 may be the D gene (6 bases each). The origin of this receptor is a woman aged 18-29 years in good health. The specimen was PBMCs. The CDR3 region has the DNA TGTGCCAGCATGTCCAGGGGAGGCACCGGGGAGCTGTTTTTT. It yields the protein CASMSRGGTGELFF.